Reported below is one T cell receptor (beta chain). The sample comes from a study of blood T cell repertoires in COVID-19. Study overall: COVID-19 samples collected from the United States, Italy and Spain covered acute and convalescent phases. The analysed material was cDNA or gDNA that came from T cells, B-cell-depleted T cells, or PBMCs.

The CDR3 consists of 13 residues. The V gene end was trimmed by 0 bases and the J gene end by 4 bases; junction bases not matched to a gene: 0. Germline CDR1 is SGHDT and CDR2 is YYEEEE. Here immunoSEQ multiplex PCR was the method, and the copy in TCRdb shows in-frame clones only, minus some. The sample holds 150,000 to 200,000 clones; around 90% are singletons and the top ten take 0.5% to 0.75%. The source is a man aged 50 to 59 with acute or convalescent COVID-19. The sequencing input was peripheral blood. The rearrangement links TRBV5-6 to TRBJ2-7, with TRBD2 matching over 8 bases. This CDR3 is CASSLGGGYEQYF. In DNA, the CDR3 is TGTGCCAGCAGCTTGGGCGGGGGGTACGAGCAGTACTTC.